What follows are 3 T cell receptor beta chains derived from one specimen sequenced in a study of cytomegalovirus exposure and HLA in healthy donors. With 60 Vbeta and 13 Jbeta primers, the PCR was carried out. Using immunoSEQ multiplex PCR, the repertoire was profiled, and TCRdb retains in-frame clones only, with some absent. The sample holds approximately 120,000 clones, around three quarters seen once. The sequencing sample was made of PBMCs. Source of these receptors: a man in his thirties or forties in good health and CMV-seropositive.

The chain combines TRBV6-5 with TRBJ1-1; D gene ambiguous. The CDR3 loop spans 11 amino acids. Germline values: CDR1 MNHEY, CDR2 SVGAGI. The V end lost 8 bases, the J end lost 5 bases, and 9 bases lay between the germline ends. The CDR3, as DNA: TGTGCCAGCTTGACTCCTACTGAAGCTTTCTTT. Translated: CASLTPTEAFF.

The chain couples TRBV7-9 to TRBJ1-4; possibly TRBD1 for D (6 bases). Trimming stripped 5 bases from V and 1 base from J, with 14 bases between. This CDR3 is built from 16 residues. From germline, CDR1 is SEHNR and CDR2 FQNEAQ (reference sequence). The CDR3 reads CASSPGTQETNEKLFF. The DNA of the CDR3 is TGTGCCAGCAGCCCCGGGACACAAGAAACTAATGAAAAACTGTTTTTT.

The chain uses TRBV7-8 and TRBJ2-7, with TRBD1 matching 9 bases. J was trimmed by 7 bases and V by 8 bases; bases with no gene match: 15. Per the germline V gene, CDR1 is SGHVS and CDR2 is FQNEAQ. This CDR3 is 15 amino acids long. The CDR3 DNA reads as TGTGCCAGCGCAACCGGGACAGGGATTCAGGAGGAGCAGTACTTC. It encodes CASATGTGIQEEQYF.